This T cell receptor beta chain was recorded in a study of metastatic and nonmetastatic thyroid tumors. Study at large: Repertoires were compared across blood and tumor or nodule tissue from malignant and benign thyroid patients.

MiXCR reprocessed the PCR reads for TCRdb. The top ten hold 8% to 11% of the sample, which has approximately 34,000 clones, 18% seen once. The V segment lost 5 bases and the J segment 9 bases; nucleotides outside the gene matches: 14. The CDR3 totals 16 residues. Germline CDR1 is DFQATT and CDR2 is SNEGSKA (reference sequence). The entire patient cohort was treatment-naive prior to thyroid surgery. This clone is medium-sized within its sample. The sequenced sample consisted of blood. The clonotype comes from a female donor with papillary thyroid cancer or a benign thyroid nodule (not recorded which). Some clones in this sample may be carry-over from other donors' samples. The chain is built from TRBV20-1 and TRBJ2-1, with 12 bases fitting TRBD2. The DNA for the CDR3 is TGCAGTGCTTTCCGCGGCCTAGCGGGGGGGCAGGGTGAGCAGTTCTTC. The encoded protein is CSAFRGLAGGQGEQFF.